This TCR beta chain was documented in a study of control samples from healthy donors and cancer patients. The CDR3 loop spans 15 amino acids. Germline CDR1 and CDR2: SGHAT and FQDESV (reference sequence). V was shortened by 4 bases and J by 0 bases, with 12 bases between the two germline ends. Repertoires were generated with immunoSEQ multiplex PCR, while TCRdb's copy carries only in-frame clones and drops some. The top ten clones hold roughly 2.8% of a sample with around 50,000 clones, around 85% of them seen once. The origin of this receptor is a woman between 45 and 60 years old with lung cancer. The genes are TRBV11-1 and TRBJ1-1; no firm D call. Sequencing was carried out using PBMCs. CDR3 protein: CASSSQRSVNTEAFF. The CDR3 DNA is TGTGCCAGCAGCTCACAGCGGTCAGTGAACACTGAAGCTTTCTTT.